Each of the 29 T cell receptor beta chains below was sequenced from the same sample in a study of cytomegalovirus exposure and HLA in healthy donors (dated by TCRdb to about 2017). The library was produced with the immunoSEQ multiplex PCR assay. A mixture of 60 forward primers for TCR Vbeta segments and 13 reverse primers for TCR Jbeta segments was used in the multiplex PCR. In its TCRdb copy, this immuneACCESS table keeps in-frame sequences only and misses some clones. Where compared with another copy, unresolved V genes explain less than half of these, and the others have no known cause. The sample's records list around 130,000 clones. Less than 2.5% of the sample is held by the ten biggest clonotypes. The sample was PBMCs. These TCRs come from a woman aged 55-70 years in good health and CMV-seronegative.

The chain joins TRBV19 to TRBJ2-7, with 10 bases matching TRBD1. Trimming cost V 4 bases and J 3 bases; bases outside gene matches: 9. The V gene's germline CDR1 is LNHDA and CDR2 SQIVND (reference sequence). The CDR3 covers 16 residues. CDR3 DNA: TGTGCCAGTAGTAATCCTCAGACAGGGGGCAGCTACGAGCAGTACTTC. As protein: CASSNPQTGGSYEQYF. The complete variable domain, with remaining parts taken from reference TRBV19 and TRBJ2-7, reads DGGITQSPKYLFRKEGQNVTLSCEQNLNHDAMYWYRQDPGQGLRLIYYSQIVNDFQKGDIAEGYSVSREKKESFPLTVTSAQKNPTAFYLCASSNPQTGGSYEQYFGPGTRLTVT.

The rearrangement links TRBV9 to TRBJ1-1; 7 bases fit TRBD1. Germline CDR1 reads SGDLS; CDR2 reads YYNGEE. The V segment lost 0 bases and the J segment 7 bases; nucleotides outside the gene matches: 3. The CDR3 has 13 residues. CDR3 loop: CASSVDRGREAFF. The CDR3 bases are TGTGCCAGCAGCGTAGACAGGGGACGTGAAGCTTTCTTT.

This chain connects TRBV4-2 to TRBJ2-1; D gene uncertain. This CDR3 spans 12 amino acids. V was shortened by 2 bases and J by 12 bases, with 11 bases between the two germline ends. Germline values: CDR1 LGHNA, CDR2 YNFKEQ. CDR3 coding DNA: TGTGCCAGCAGCCAAACTAAAATCGGGCAGTTCTTC. It translates to CASSQTKIGQFF.

The chain couples TRBV7-2 to TRBJ1-6; D is possibly TRBD1 (6 bases). The CDR3 loop spans 14 amino acids. V lost 2 bases, J lost 11 bases, and 13 bases lay in between. From germline, CDR1 is SGHTA and CDR2 FQGNSA. The CDR3 spells CASSLQTQGPPLHF. In nucleotides, the CDR3 is TGTGCCAGCAGCTTACAAACACAGGGCCCACCCCTCCACTTT.

The V gene is TRBV10-2, the J gene TRBJ1-6; perhaps TRBD1 as D (6 bases). Trimming took off 6 bases at V and 2 bases at J, with 11 bases between the two ends. CDR1 and CDR2 from the germline V gene are WSHSY and SAAADI. The CDR3 sequence is 15 residues long. For the CDR3, the DNA is TGCGCCAGCAGGACGGACAGCACCTATAATTCACCCCTCCACTTT. It translates to CASRTDSTYNSPLHF.

The rearrangement uses TRBV23-1 and TRBJ1-2, with 8 bases identical to TRBD1. TRBV23-1 is designated an ORF whose function remains uncertain. V lost 0 bases, J lost 5 bases, and 2 bases stayed unmatched. The CDR3 runs 14 residues. CDR3 bases: TGCGCCAGCAGTCAATCGGGACAGGTATATGGCTACACCTTC. Its protein product is CASSQSGQVYGYTF.

The V gene is TRBV6-5, the J gene TRBJ1-5; the D gene is possibly TRBD1 (6 bases). V gave up 2 bases and J gave up 9 bases, with 11 bases separating them. Per germline, CDR1 MNHEY and CDR2 SVGAGI. The CDR3 covers 13 residues. CDR3 in DNA: TGTGCCAGCAGTTACACAGGACAGCCGCCCCAGCATTTT. Its protein is CASSYTGQPPQHF.

This rearrangement joins TRBV7-9 to TRBJ2-7; possibly TRBD1 for D (5 bases). V gave up 3 bases and J gave up 3 bases, with 6 bases separating them. Germline-derived CDR1 and CDR2 are SEHNR and FQNEAQ (reference sequence). CDR3 length: 12 residues. CDR3 loop: CASSFTGYEQYF. The CDR3 DNA reads as TGTGCCAGCAGCTTTACAGGCTACGAGCAGTACTTC.

The rearrangement joins TRBV28 to TRBJ1-2; TRBD1 aligns across 9 bases. V was pared by 7 bases and J by 4 bases, with 10 bases of the junction left unmatched. The CDR3 consists of 15 residues. Germline V gene sequence: CDR1 MDHEN, CDR2 SYDVKM. The DNA of the CDR3 is TGTGCCAGCAACTTACCGGGACAGGGAGGCTATGGCTACACCTTC. This translates into CASNLPGQGGYGYTF.

The genes are TRBV6-5 and TRBJ2-1; D is undetermined. The germline V and J ends were trimmed by 2 bases and 5 bases, with 10 bases remaining between them. This CDR3 contains 14 residues. From germline, CDR1 is MNHEY and CDR2 SVGAGI. The CDR3 sequence: CASSYAAPDNEQFF. CDR3 DNA: TGTGCCAGCAGTTACGCAGCGCCCGACAATGAGCAGTTCTTC.

J is TRBJ1-2 and V is TRBV7-2; D possibly corresponds to TRBD1 (6 bases). The CDR3 extends over 15 amino acids. The ends were cut back, 1 base at V and 2 bases at J, with 11 bases in the middle. Per the germline V gene, CDR1 is SGHTA and CDR2 is FQGNSA. The CDR3 loop reads CASSLGATGNYGYTF. CDR3 sequence (DNA): TGTGCCAGCAGCTTAGGGGCGACAGGAAACTATGGCTACACCTTC.

The chain links TRBV9 to TRBJ1-3, with TRBD1 as a possible D gene (6 bases). The CDR3 runs to 17 residues. In germline, CDR1 is SGDLS, CDR2 YYNGEE. V lost 0 bases to trimming and J lost 0 bases, with 13 bases between them. The CDR3 DNA follows: TGTGCCAGCAGCGTAGGTCGGGGGGCCCCCTCTGGAAACACCATATATTTT. It translates to CASSVGRGAPSGNTIYF.

The gene calls are TRBV28 and TRBJ2-5; a possible D gene is TRBD1 (6 bases). TRBJ2-7 explains the end of the DNA better; the J call may be wrong. Germline V gives CDR1 MDHEN, CDR2 SYDVKM. The CDR3 spans 13 residues. The DNA for the CDR3 is TGTGCCAGCAGAAAAGGACAGTCCTACGAGCAGTACTTC. Translated: CASRKGQSYEQYF.

J is TRBJ1-3 and V is TRBV14; unclear D gene. From germline, CDR1 is SGHDN and CDR2 FVKESK. The length of the CDR3 is 15 residues. With 6 bases removed from V and 0 bases from J, the gap between germline ends came to 12 bases. CDR3 loop: CASRSTAFSGNTIYF. CDR3 coding DNA: TGTGCCAGCAGATCCACAGCCTTCTCTGGAAACACCATATATTTT.

J is TRBJ1-3 and V is TRBV5-1; 9 nucleotides agree with TRBD1. Germline CDR1 reads SGHRS; CDR2 reads YFSETQ. Losses at the gene ends were 4 bases for V and 6 bases for J; bases not matched to a gene: 5. CDR3 length equals 14 residues. The CDR3: CASSAGTGLNTIYF. In nucleotides, the CDR3 is TGCGCCAGCAGCGCCGGGACAGGGTTAAACACCATATATTTT.

The gene calls are TRBV7-8 and TRBJ2-1; 10 bases are a match to TRBD1. This CDR3 is 18 amino acids long. V lost 7 bases to trimming and J lost 3 bases; unmatched junction nucleotides: 15. Germline assignment: CDR1 SGHVS and CDR2 FQNEAQ. The CDR3 here is CASTPSGDRGQFYNEQFF. CDR3 in DNA: TGTGCCAGCACTCCATCGGGGGACAGGGGACAATTCTACAATGAGCAGTTCTTC.

The genes are TRBV7-9 and TRBJ2-1; 9 bases fit TRBD2. The CDR3 totals 14 residues. Germline V gene sequence: CDR1 SEHNR, CDR2 FQNEAQ (reference sequence). The junction had 3 bases not matched to a gene; V was cut back by 0 bases and J by 9 bases. CDR3: CASSLAFSGSEQFF. The DNA of the CDR3 is TGTGCCAGCAGCTTAGCTTTTAGCGGGAGTGAGCAGTTCTTC.

The J gene is TRBJ2-3, the V gene TRBV28, with D unresolved. V gave up 2 bases and J gave up 2 bases, with 5 bases separating them. CDR3 length: 13 residues. Germline values: CDR1 MDHEN, CDR2 SYDVKM. The CDR3 reads CASSLGPTDTQYF. The CDR3 bases are TGTGCCAGCAGTTTAGGGCCCACAGATACGCAGTATTTT.

The chain links TRBV6-6 to TRBJ2-5; weak D call: TRBD2 (6 bases). The CDR3 runs to 13 residues. In germline, CDR1 is MNHNY, CDR2 SVGAGI (reference sequence). Trimming left V 8 bases short and J 7 bases short, with 17 bases between. The CDR3 DNA is TGTGCCAGCTGCATACACAGGCGGGGGACCCAGTACTTC. Its translation: CASCIHRRGTQYF.

V is TRBV5-1 and J is TRBJ1-2, with D perhaps matching TRBD1 (6 bases). Germline loops: CDR1 SGHRS, CDR2 YFSETQ. V was clipped by 0 bases and J by 2 bases, with 11 bases between them. The CDR3 sequence is 15 residues long. In nucleotides, the CDR3 is TGCGCCAGCAGCTTGGGGTCAGGGGTGAACTATGGCTACACCTTC. Translation gives CASSLGSGVNYGYTF.

The CDR3 loop reads CASSSLGGVSYNSPLHF. As DNA, the CDR3 is TGTGCCAGCAGCTCCCTCGGGGGGGTATCCTATAATTCACCCCTCCACTTT. The chain links TRBV7-8 to TRBJ1-6; D might be TRBD1 (5 bases). Germline V gene sequence: CDR1 SGHVS, CDR2 FQNEAQ. This CDR3 spans 17 amino acids. V shed 4 bases and J shed 1 base, with 14 bases lying between them.

The chain uses TRBV11-2 and TRBJ2-5; tentative D call: TRBD1 (6 bases). Trimming shortened V by 6 bases and J by 2 bases, and 13 bases separated the two germline ends. The length of the CDR3 is 14 residues. From germline, CDR1 is SGHAT and CDR2 FQNNGV. The CDR3 region has the DNA TGTGCCAGCAGTTCCGGACAGCCACAAGAGACCCAGTACTTC. It encodes CASSSGQPQETQYF.

This sequence joins TRBV11-3 and TRBJ2-1; TRBD1 matches at 8 bases. V dropped 2 bases and J dropped 3; count of bases not matched to a gene: 3. This CDR3 has 15 amino acids. Germline V gives CDR1 SGHNT, CDR2 YENEEA. CDR3 bases: TGTGCCAGCAGCTTATTTGGGACAGGCTACAATGAGCAGTTCTTC. This gives the protein CASSLFGTGYNEQFF.

The V gene is TRBV28, the J gene TRBJ2-2; 9 bases match TRBD2. Germline assignment: CDR1 MDHEN and CDR2 SYDVKM. J gave up 2 bases and V 6 bases, and 4 bases lay outside the gene matches. The CDR3 is made up of 15 amino acids. This CDR3 reads CASRPGTSNTGELFF. The CDR3 DNA is TGTGCCAGCAGACCCGGGACTAGCAACACCGGGGAGCTGTTTTTT.

As for this clone: The sample contains more than one DNA sequence encoding this CDR3. The V and J genes are TRBV28 and TRBJ1-2, with TRBD1 identical over 10 bases. V lost 6 bases and J lost 3; bases outside the gene matches: 7. The CDR3 contains 15 residues. CDR1 is MDHEN, CDR2 SYDVKM, per germline. CDR3 coding DNA: TGTGCCAGCAGCCGCAGGGACAGGGGCGACTATGGCTACACCTTC. Translation: CASSRRDRGDYGYTF.

The V and J genes are TRBV5-1 and TRBJ1-4, with unresolved D. Germline CDR1 reads SGHRS; CDR2 reads YFSETQ. The V end was cut by 0 bases, the J end by 10 bases, with 13 bases between. The CDR3 sequence is 14 residues long. The CDR3 DNA follows: TGCGCCAGCAGCTTGGCCTCACCGGGTGGAAAACTGTTTTTT. This gives the protein CASSLASPGGKLFF.

The V gene is TRBV5-1, the J gene TRBJ2-1, with 7 bases that match TRBD1. Looked up from germline, CDR1 is SGHRS and CDR2 is YFSETQ. The CDR3 loop spans 15 amino acids. V lost 7 bases to trimming and J lost 1 base; unmatched junction nucleotides: 8. CDR3 bases: TGCGCCAGCGCTCCGCAGGGGGAATCCTACAATGAGCAGTTCTTC. Protein sequence: CASAPQGESYNEQFF.

The chain couples TRBV5-1 to TRBJ2-7; 8 nucleotides line up with TRBD2. The ends lost 3 bases at V and 3 bases at J; junction bases unmatched: 11. The germline gives CDR1 SGHRS, CDR2 YFSETQ. This CDR3 contains 16 residues. CDR3 bases: TGCGCCAGCAGCTCGGGGGCAGCGGGAGATATCTACGAGCAGTACTTC. This translates into CASSSGAAGDIYEQYF.

The chain carries TRBV6-1 and TRBJ1-5; 8 positions agree with TRBD1. The CDR3 contains 17 residues. Losses at the gene ends were 3 bases for V and 3 bases for J; bases not matched to a gene: 10. Germline CDR1 reads MNHNS; CDR2 reads SASEGT. In DNA form, the CDR3 reads TGTGCCAGCAGTGAGCGGCAGGGGGCCGTCGTCAATCAGCCCCAGCATTTT. Translated, it gives CASSERQGAVVNQPQHF.